Reported below is one T cell receptor (beta chain). Its antigen is not yet known. No per-base quality is available; no much larger clone lies one base away. This record belongs to a study of T cell repertoires in cytomegalovirus infection (dated by TCRdb to about 2019). Regarding the complete study: The peptide stimulations were aimed at well-studied HLA-B-restricted epitopes as well as recently identified HLA-C-restricted CMV epitopes, whose presentation resists viral immunomodulation. Donor HLA type was relevant to the analysis, as public TCR beta signatures indicated carriage of CMV infection together with the matching HLA type. Here is what the overall study found, with its caveats: In both this cohort and an independent roughly 350-donor cohort, the cumulative frequency of public TCR beta family members distinguished carriers of CMV infection plus the relevant HLA type. The ex vivo response was dominated by HLA-C-restricted CMV-specific TCR beta clonotypes, which also provided the single most frequent clonotype in two of eight donors.

The germline V gene provides CDR1 MNHEY and CDR2 SVGEGT. V trim: 3 bases; J trim: 1 base; unmatched bases: 11. The CDR3 has 19 amino acids, counting the end cysteine and phenylalanine. The kept DNA is CDR3 alone, 57 bases in frame from the first base. Data came from an Illumina HiSeq 1500. TCRdb ran its own pipeline on the public reads, namely fastp trimming at Q25 and MiXCR clone calling, and kept in-frame beta chains. Entries that share a CDR3 protein sequence are merged under the most common genes and DNA. For this sample the table gives a few hundred thousand distinct CDR3 sequences, of which 25% were detected only once. The leading ten clones occupy about an eighth of the sample. What the treatment or condition label conveys for this sample: in vitro stimulation with specific CMV peptide epitopes to enrich CMV-specific T cells.

This clonotype originated in a human donor in good health (CMV status not recorded). Some clones in this sample may be carry-over from other donors' samples. Sequenced material: cultured PBMCs, taken from culture after CMV antigen stimulation. The sequence links TRBV6-2 or TRBV6-3 to TRBJ2-1; TRBD2 matches 11 bases in the middle. CDR3 protein: CASSYLLAGGPGSYNEQFF. The DNA sequence is as follows: TGTGCCAGCAGTTATCTCTTAGCGGGAGGGCCTGGATCCTACAATGAGCAGTTCTTC.